The 29 T cell receptor beta chains below come from one sample, sequenced in a study of shared clonotypes between healthy human individuals. The method was immunoSEQ multiplex PCR; TCRdb's version includes in-frame clones alone and lacks a portion of them. The sample contains more than 2 million clones, around 95% of which appear only once. The sequencing sample was made of naive CD4+ T cells sorted from blood. Described subset: CD45RA+ positively selected. These receptors were obtained from a man between 18 and 35 years old in good health.

The gene calls are TRBV2 and TRBJ2-3; D ambiguous. The germline V and J ends were trimmed by 7 bases and 2 bases, with 13 bases remaining between them. Per the germline V gene, CDR1 is SNHLY and CDR2 is FYNNEI. The CDR3 spans 14 residues. In nucleotides, the CDR3 is TGTGCCAGCATCCTAACTTGGAACACAGATACGCAGTATTTT. This codes for CASILTWNTDTQYF.

The chain couples TRBV6-5 to TRBJ2-5; the match to TRBD1 covers 7 bases. CDR1 is MNHEY, CDR2 SVGAGI, per germline. This CDR3 has 15 amino acids. J was trimmed by 1 base and V by 4 bases; bases with no gene match: 6. The CDR3 DNA follows: TGTGCCAGCAGTTTCGGACAGGCCCTCCAAGAGACCCAGTACTTC. Translated: CASSFGQALQETQYF.

On this clone itself: Other DNA sequences within the sample encode an identical CDR3. The chain joins TRBV18 to TRBJ1-5; no clear D. There are 14 residues in the CDR3. Trimming stripped 1 base from V and 0 bases from J, with 4 bases between. The germline V gene has CDR1 KGHSH and CDR2 LQKENI. DNA for the CDR3: TGTGCCAGCTCACCACAGGGTAGCAATCAGCCCCAGCATTTT. Translated: CASSPQGSNQPQHF.

The genes are TRBV5-1 and TRBJ2-7, with 15 nucleotides matching TRBD2. The J segment lost 4 bases and the V segment lost 4 bases, leaving 3 bases of the junction unmatched. The CDR3 extends over 15 amino acids. Germline CDR1 is SGHRS and CDR2 is YFSETQ. The CDR3 sequence is CASSTGTSGRYEQYF. The DNA of the CDR3 is TGCGCCAGCAGCACCGGGACTAGCGGGAGGTACGAGCAGTACTTC.

This sequence joins TRBV5-1 and TRBJ1-3, with unresolved D. CDR1 SGHRS and CDR2 YFSETQ come from the germline V gene. V shed 4 bases and J shed 0 bases, with 14 bases lying between them. The CDR3 length is 16 residues. The CDR3 DNA is TGCGCCAGCAGCCGAGACGGCCCGAGCTCTGGAAACACCATATATTTT. Protein sequence: CASSRDGPSSGNTIYF.

This chain uses TRBV5-1 with TRBJ2-7; TRBD1 aligns across 7 bases. The length of the CDR3 is 16 residues. The V and J ends lost 3 bases and 0 bases, in that order; junction bases with no gene match: 9. CDR1 and CDR2 (germline): SGHRS, YFSETQ. CDR3 sequence reads: CASSSRGQASSYEQYF. CDR3 DNA sequence: TGCGCCAGCAGCTCCCGCGGACAGGCCAGCTCCTACGAGCAGTACTTC.

This chain links TRBV19 with TRBJ2-2, with D uncertain. Germline V gene sequence: CDR1 LNHDA, CDR2 SQIVND (reference sequence). The CDR3 runs 14 residues. V lost 4 bases and J lost 2, with 8 bases in between. CDR3 amino acids: CASSTSSNTGELFF. The CDR3 nucleotides are TGTGCCAGTAGTACCTCAAGTAACACCGGGGAGCTGTTTTTT.

The chain combines TRBV7-2 with TRBJ1-5; 8 bases align to TRBD1. Per the germline V gene, CDR1 is SGHTA and CDR2 is FQGNSA. The junction had 3 bases not matched to a gene; V was cut back by 5 bases and J by 0 bases. This CDR3 spans 15 amino acids. The CDR3 is CASSRDRGSNQPQHF. CDR3 nucleotides: TGTGCCAGCAGCCGAGACAGGGGTAGCAATCAGCCCCAGCATTTT. Combining the CDR3 with reference TRBV7-2 and TRBJ1-5 gives the whole variable domain GAGVSQSPSNKVTEKGKDVELRCDPISGHTALYWYRQSLGQGLEFLIYFQGNSAPDKSGLPSDRFSAERTGGSVSTLTIQRTQQEDSAVYLCASSRDRGSNQPQHFGDGTRLSIL.

Comment on this clone: One end of the junction varies from germline; a read error may be responsible. The chain employs TRBV7-7 and TRBJ2-1, with 11 bases fitting TRBD2. The CDR3 covers 15 residues. Germline V gene lookup returns CDR1 SSHAT and CDR2 FNYEAQ (reference sequence). In nucleotides, the CDR3 is TGTGCTAGCAGCCCCACTAGCGGGAGCTTCAATGAGCAGTTCTTC. It encodes CASSPTSGSFNEQFF.

The chain joins TRBV27 to TRBJ1-5; D is unclear. Germline-derived CDR1 and CDR2 are MNHEY and SMNVEV (reference sequence). The length of the CDR3 is 15 residues. V gave up 3 bases and J gave up 5 bases, with 14 bases separating them. In DNA form, the CDR3 reads TGTGCCAGCAGTTTGGGCGTGGGGTCCCATCAGCCCCAGCATTTT. Residues: CASSLGVGSHQPQHF.

The J gene is TRBJ2-1, the V gene TRBV5-4; D unclear. The CDR3 has 13 amino acids. The V gene lost 3 bases and the J gene lost 5 bases, with 9 bases spanning the gap. From germline, CDR1 is SGHNT and CDR2 YYREEE (reference sequence). The CDR3 protein is CASSSSPHNEQFF. The CDR3 nucleotides read TGTGCCAGCAGCTCTAGTCCCCACAATGAGCAGTTCTTC.

V gene TRBV28 combines with J gene TRBJ1-2; D remains unclear. The V end was cut by 8 bases, the J end by 2 bases, with 6 bases between. CDR3 size: 11 residues. Germline V gene data show CDR1 as MDHEN and CDR2 as SYDVKM. CDR3 sequence reads: CASGPNYGYTF. CDR3 DNA: TGTGCCAGCGGTCCAAACTATGGCTACACCTTC.

V gene TRBV11-2 combines with J gene TRBJ1-3; weak D call: TRBD1 (6 bases). CDR3 length: 16 residues. Trimming pared 6 bases from V and 0 bases from J, leaving 15 bases between. Germline CDR1 SGHAT, CDR2 FQNNGV. The CDR3, as DNA: TGTGCCAGCAGGGCGCTACAGGGCAACTCTGGAAACACCATATATTTT. It yields the protein CASRALQGNSGNTIYF.

This sequence joins TRBV11-3 and TRBJ2-1; possibly TRBD1 or TRBD2 for D (6 bases each). Germline lookup yields CDR1 SGHNT and CDR2 YENEEA. Deletions cut 5 bases from V and 7 bases from J, with 12 bases between. The CDR3 extends over 13 amino acids. The CDR3 protein is CASSPGAGNEQFF. CDR3 DNA sequence: TGTGCCAGCAGCCCGGGGGCGGGGAATGAGCAGTTCTTC.

The sample holds one count of this clone. The V gene is TRBV5-4, the J gene TRBJ2-1; D uncertain. Trimming removed 4 bases from V and 0 bases from J, with 14 bases in between. Germline-derived CDR1 and CDR2 are SGHNT and YYREEE (reference sequence). CDR3 length equals 16 residues. CDR3 sequence (DNA): TGTGCCAGCAGCCAAAATACACTGAGCTCCTACAATGAGCAGTTCTTC. Protein product: CASSQNTLSSYNEQFF. The full variable domain, in which reference TRBV5-4 and TRBJ2-1 provide the parts outside the CDR3, is ETGVTQSPTHLIKTRGQQVTLRCSSQSGHNTVSWYQQALGQGPQFIFQYYREEENGRGNFPPRFSGLQFPNYSSELNVNALELDDSALYLCASSQNTLSSYNEQFFGPGTRLTVL.

Remarks on this clone: Different DNA sequences within this sample yield the same CDR3. This chain connects TRBV7-3 to TRBJ2-1; 7 positions match TRBD2. CDR1 SGHTA and CDR2 FQGTGA come from the germline V gene. The CDR3 runs to 13 residues. J lost 3 bases, V lost 5 bases, and 1 base had no gene match. CDR3 bases: TGTGCCAGCAGCCGGGGGGACTACAATGAGCAGTTCTTC. Translating it yields CASSRGDYNEQFF.

This chain connects TRBV27 to TRBJ1-2, with D perhaps matching TRBD1 (6 bases). V dropped 6 bases and J dropped 6 bases, with 14 bases sitting between them. Looked up from germline, CDR1 is MNHEY and CDR2 is SMNVEV (reference sequence). The CDR3 runs 13 residues. DNA of the CDR3: TGTGCCAGCAGGGCGGGGGGCGGAAATGGCTACACCTTC. This codes for CASRAGGGNGYTF.

This clone was observed a single time. The chain uses TRBV30 and TRBJ2-7; weak D call: TRBD1 (6 bases). The ends were cut back, 0 bases at V and 4 bases at J, with 19 bases in the middle. CDR3 length: 16 amino acids. From germline, CDR1 is GTSNPN and CDR2 SVGIG (reference sequence). CDR3 nucleotide sequence: TGTGCCTGGAGTGTCCCTTCGCTAGCAGGGGCGTACGAGCAGTACTTC. Its protein is CAWSVPSLAGAYEQYF.

This clone was counted a few times. The chain has TRBV28 and TRBJ1-5; maybe TRBD1 (5 bases). In germline, CDR1 is MDHEN, CDR2 SYDVKM. CDR3 size: 15 residues. Trimming removed 3 bases from V and 1 base from J, with 10 bases in between. Here the CDR3 reads CASSLDILSNQPQHF. DNA for the CDR3: TGTGCCAGCAGTTTGGACATTCTAAGCAATCAGCCCCAGCATTTT.

The chain joins TRBV7-3 to TRBJ2-2; no clear D. The germline CDR1 and CDR2 sequences are SGHTA and FQGTGA. V was trimmed by 1 base and J by 7 bases, leaving 4 bases between them. The CDR3 covers 12 residues. CDR3 nucleotide sequence: TGTGCCAGCAGCTTAAATCACGGGGAGCTGTTTTTT. Its protein product is CASSLNHGELFF.

A few counts support this clone. Other DNA sequences within the sample encode an identical CDR3. V usage is TRBV2 and J usage is TRBJ1-2; D ambiguous. The CDR3 runs 12 residues. V was shortened by 1 base and J by 4 bases, with 4 bases between the two germline ends. Germline V CDR1 and CDR2: SNHLY, FYNNEI. The DNA for the CDR3 is TGTGCCAGCAGTGAAGGAGGCTATGGCTACACCTTC. Translated, it gives CASSEGGYGYTF.

This CDR3 reads CASSQDLGTGERGGYTF. The DNA for the CDR3 is TGCGCCAGCAGCCAAGACCTCGGGACAGGGGAAAGAGGGGGCTACACCTTC. This chain uses TRBV4-3 with TRBJ1-2, with 10 positions matching TRBD1. V shed 0 bases, J shed 8 bases, and the junction held 12 bases outside the gene matches. CDR3 length equals 17 residues. Germline-derived CDR1 and CDR2 are LGHNA and YSLEER.

The chain uses TRBV6-5 and TRBJ2-1, with 12 bases lining up with TRBD2. CDR1 is MNHEY and CDR2 is SVGAGI in the germline V gene. CDR3 size: 15 residues. The trim removed 6 bases at V and 7 bases at J, leaving 7 bases unmatched. CDR3 in amino acids: CASRDLAGGQNEQFF. The CDR3 nucleotides read TGTGCCAGCAGAGACCTAGCGGGGGGGCAGAATGAGCAGTTCTTC.

Details on this clone: Within the sample, other DNA sequences also encode this same CDR3. The chain recombines TRBV6-6 with TRBJ1-3; TRBD1 aligns across 8 bases. The germline gives CDR1 MNHNY, CDR2 SVGAGI (reference sequence). The CDR3 sequence is 14 residues long. V shed 5 bases, J shed 3 bases, and the junction held 3 bases outside the gene matches. As DNA, the CDR3 is TGTGCCAGCAGTCTAACAGGGGGTGGAAACACCATATATTTT. Its protein is CASSLTGGGNTIYF.

The chain links TRBV25-1 to TRBJ1-6; possibly TRBD1 for D (5 bases). The germline CDR1 and CDR2 sequences are MGHDK and SYGVNS. Trimming took off 1 base at V and 3 bases at J, with 7 bases between the two ends. The CDR3 is 15 residues long. The CDR3 DNA sequence: TGTGCCAGCAGTGAATCCGGGGGCTATAATTCACCCCTCCACTTT. Amino acid sequence: CASSESGGYNSPLHF.

J is TRBJ2-2 and V is TRBV2; 9 bases are a match to TRBD1. The CDR3 runs to 16 residues. The germline V gene has CDR1 SNHLY and CDR2 FYNNEI. Trimming removed 6 bases from V and 0 bases from J; junction bases left unmatched: 5. CDR3 sequence: CASSYHRGPNTGELFF. CDR3 in DNA: TGTGCCAGCAGCTACCACAGGGGGCCGAACACCGGGGAGCTGTTTTTT.

J is TRBJ2-7 and V is TRBV5-1; a possible D gene is TRBD1 (5 bases). CDR3 length equals 15 residues. Trimming shortened V by 0 bases and J by 5 bases, and 15 bases separated the two germline ends. Germline values: CDR1 SGHRS, CDR2 YFSETQ. CDR3 nucleotide sequence: TGCGCCAGCAGCTTGGGACCAGGGATCGGCGACGAGCAGTACTTC. Translating gives CASSLGPGIGDEQYF.

This rearrangement joins TRBV5-1 to TRBJ1-3; D uncertain. The CDR3 spans 14 residues. Germline V CDR1 and CDR2: SGHRS, YFSETQ. With 3 bases removed from V and 0 bases from J, the gap between germline ends came to 7 bases. CDR3 bases: TGCGCCAGCAGCTCGTCAGCCTCTGGAAACACCATATATTTT. It translates to CASSSSASGNTIYF.

Worth noting for this clone: Other DNA sequences in this specimen translate into the identical CDR3. V gene TRBV27 combines with J gene TRBJ2-7, with D unclear. Germline V gives CDR1 MNHEY, CDR2 SMNVEV (reference sequence). This CDR3 is 13 amino acids long. With 5 bases removed from V and 3 bases from J, the gap between germline ends came to 11 bases. The CDR3 reads CASSPRVSYEQYF. In nucleotides, the CDR3 is TGTGCCAGCAGTCCCCGGGTCAGCTACGAGCAGTACTTC.